The source of this T cell receptor (beta chain) is a study of human versus mouse CDR3 diversity and MHC coevolution. Study-level findings and limits: Human CDR3s averaged more deletions and insertions than mouse CDR3s. Human T cells underwent selection on 6 or 7 different MHC II alleles. By iCHAO1, human TCR beta clonotypes numbered some 1.5 million, the most.

The CDR3 runs to 14 residues. V was trimmed by 1 base and J by 3 bases, leaving 8 bases between them. Looked up from germline, CDR1 is MNHEY and CDR2 is SVGAGI. Naive CD4 T cells were sorted as CD45RO-negative, CD62L-positive. As concerns this clone: Its target is unknown.

Only in-frame clones appear in the TCRdb table, and some are missing; sequencing was by immunoSEQ multiplex PCR. This table has about 81,000 clones, around 95% appearing once. Material for sequencing was naive CD4+ T cells from blood. Subset here: CD45RO-negative CD62L-positive naive CD4 T cells. The sequence was obtained from a person aged 25-75 years in good health. The chain links TRBV6-5 to TRBJ2-3; maybe TRBD1 (6 bases). Written as DNA, the CDR3 is TGTGCCAGCAGTTACTTCGGACAGACAGATACGCAGTATTTT. Amino acid sequence: CASSYFGQTDTQYF.